The 23 T cell receptor beta chains presented below share a single source sample, sequenced in a study of OX40 agonist ivuxolimab in advanced cancers. Libraries were prepared by immunoSEQ multiplex PCR; TCRdb keeps only in-frame clonotypes and omits some of them. The sample lists roughly 100,000 clones, about 92% occurring once. The sample was CD4+ or CD8+ T cells sorted from blood, taken in a trial of the OX40 agonist ivuxolimab. The receptors derive from an adult with an advanced solid tumor such as melanoma, head and neck, liver or kidney cancer.

This clone occurred once. The rearrangement uses TRBV18 and TRBJ1-5, with D hard to call. The length of the CDR3 is 13 residues. V lost 3 bases and J lost 4, with 7 bases in between. Germline-derived CDR1 and CDR2 are KGHSH and LQKENI. This CDR3 reads CASSPSENQPQHF. The DNA of the CDR3 is TGTGCCAGCTCACCTTCGGAGAATCAGCCCCAGCATTTT.

The chain has TRBV10-3 and TRBJ1-1; D remains ambiguous. Germline V gives CDR1 ENHRY, CDR2 SYGVKD. The germline V and J ends were trimmed by 3 bases and 5 bases, with 13 bases remaining between them. This CDR3 has 14 residues. The CDR3 region is CAISDLYGGTEAFF. The CDR3 coding sequence is TGTGCCATCAGTGATCTCTATGGAGGGACTGAAGCTTTCTTT.

The gene calls are TRBV27 and TRBJ2-7; 11 bases align to TRBD2. V lost 0 bases, J lost 4 bases, and 2 bases stayed unmatched. CDR3 length: 15 residues. The germline CDR1 and CDR2 sequences are MNHEY and SMNVEV (reference sequence). The CDR3 region is CASSLSSGRGYEQYV. The CDR3, as DNA: TGTGCCAGCAGTTTATCTAGCGGGAGGGGTTACGAGCAGTACGTC.

This chain uses TRBV7-2 with TRBJ1-5; D gene ambiguous. Germline values: CDR1 SGHTA, CDR2 FQGNSA. Trimming left V 1 base short and J 1 base short, with 8 bases between. CDR3 length: 15 amino acids. The CDR3 reads CASSLGQTSNQPQHF. In nucleotides, the CDR3 is TGTGCCAGCAGCTTAGGGCAGACGAGCAATCAGCCCCAGCATTTT. Full variable domain (remainder filled in from reference TRBV7-2 and TRBJ1-5): GAGVSQSPSNKVTEKGKDVELRCDPISGHTALYWYRQSLGQGLEFLIYFQGNSAPDKSGLPSDRFSAERTGGSVSTLTIQRTQQEDSAVYLCASSLGQTSNQPQHFGDGTRLSIL.

V is TRBV11-3 and J is TRBJ1-3; D is undetermined. The CDR3 is 16 amino acids. Looked up from germline, CDR1 is SGHNT and CDR2 is YENEEA. Trimming took off 5 bases at V and 0 bases at J, with 14 bases between the two ends. CDR3 DNA sequence: TGTGCCAGCAGCCCGCGGGCCTCAGACTCTGGAAACACCATATATTTT. This gives the protein CASSPRASDSGNTIYF. Supplemented by reference TRBV11-3 and TRBJ1-3, the full variable domain reads EAGVVQSPRYKIIEKKQPVAFWCNPISGHNTLYWYLQNLGQGPELLIRYENEEAVDDSQLPKDRFSAERLKGVDSTLKIQPAELGDSAVYLCASSPRASDSGNTIYFGEGSWLTVV.

This clone was observed once. The gene calls are TRBV19 and TRBJ1-5; D remains ambiguous. The CDR3 has 13 amino acids. CDR1 is LNHDA and CDR2 is SQIVND in the germline V gene (reference sequence). Trimming pared 8 bases from V and 0 bases from J, leaving 8 bases between. Here the CDR3 DNA reads TGTGCCAGTGCAACCCATAGCAATCAGCCCCAGCATTTT. Its translation is CASATHSNQPQHF.

The chain recombines TRBV7-8 with TRBJ1-2; D is uncertain. CDR3 length equals 13 residues. Trimming cost V 2 bases and J 0 bases, with 4 bases left between them. Looked up from germline, CDR1 is SGHVS and CDR2 is FQNEAQ. The CDR3 protein is CASSLLPNYGYTF. The CDR3, as DNA: TGTGCCAGCAGCTTATTACCTAACTATGGCTACACCTTC.

The J gene is TRBJ1-5, the V gene TRBV7-9; a possible D gene is TRBD1 (5 bases). Germline values: CDR1 SEHNR, CDR2 FQNEAQ (reference sequence). Trimming cost V 5 bases and J 5 bases, with 10 bases left between them. The CDR3 has 13 amino acids. The CDR3 DNA is TGTGCCAGCAGCCCCGGGGGGGATCAGCCCCAGCATTTT. The encoded protein is CASSPGGDQPQHF.

This clone turned up a few times. The chain combines TRBV20-1 with TRBJ1-1, with unresolved D. The CDR3 runs 11 residues. CDR1 and CDR2 from the germline V gene are DFQATT and SNEGSKA (reference sequence). CDR3 coding DNA: TGCAGGGAAACAAAGAACACTGAAGCTTTCTTT. It is translated as CRETKNTEAFF.

The chain recombines TRBV5-1 with TRBJ2-5; D ambiguous. The CDR3 spans 15 residues. Germline CDR1 is SGHRS and CDR2 is YFSETQ. Trimming stripped 1 base from V and 1 base from J, with 11 bases between. CDR3 nucleotide sequence: TGCGCCAGCAGCTTGATCCCGGGCAGCCAAGAGACCCAGTACTTC. Translating it yields CASSLIPGSQETQYF.

The chain employs TRBV28 and TRBJ1-4, with a tentative D call TRBD1 (6 bases). The germline gives CDR1 MDHEN, CDR2 SYDVKM. Deletions cut 4 bases from V and 4 bases from J, with 16 bases between. The CDR3 loop spans 16 amino acids. The CDR3 nucleotides are TGTGCCAGCAGTTCAGCCGCGACAGGAGATAATGAAAAACTGTTTTTT. This translates into CASSSAATGDNEKLFF.

V gene TRBV21-1 combines with J gene TRBJ1-1; the table's D call of TRBD1 was not tested on the DNA. TRBV21-1 is a documented pseudogene. This CDR3 has 16 amino acids. CDR3 nucleotides: TGTGCCAGCAGCAAGAAGGGGGCGCTAGGGAGCACTGAAGCTTTCTTT. It codes for CASSKKGALGSTEAFF.

DNA of the CDR3: TGTGCCTGGCGCGGCCCTGGGGCGGGGGGGTACTACAATGAGCAGTTCTTC. Protein sequence: CAWRGPGAGGYYNEQFF. The rearrangement joins TRBV30 to TRBJ2-1, with TRBD2 identical over 9 bases. The germline gives CDR1 GTSNPN, CDR2 SVGIG (reference sequence). J gave up 3 bases and V 5 bases, and 14 bases lay outside the gene matches. The length of the CDR3 is 17 residues.

The chain links TRBV7-2 to TRBJ2-3; a possible D gene is TRBD2 (5 bases). This CDR3 has 12 residues. Trimming removed 1 base at V and 8 bases at J, with 7 bases between. Germline-derived CDR1 and CDR2 are SGHTA and FQGNSA. CDR3: CASSLEAGTQYF. CDR3 sequence (DNA): TGTGCCAGCAGCTTAGAGGCGGGTACGCAGTATTTT.

The V call is TRBV5-1, the J call TRBJ1-1; D is ambiguous. The germline gives CDR1 SGHRS, CDR2 YFSETQ. Between the trimmed V and J ends, which lost 0 bases and 0 bases, there was a span of 9 bases. The CDR3 contains 15 residues. As DNA, the CDR3 is TGCGCCAGCAGCTTGGCCAAAACCATGAACACTGAAGCTTTCTTT. It translates to CASSLAKTMNTEAFF.

The chain couples TRBV15 to TRBJ1-2; D is ambiguous. Trimming removed 2 bases at V and 6 bases at J, with 10 bases between. This CDR3 has 13 residues. The germline V gene encodes CDR1 LNHNV and CDR2 YYDKDF (reference sequence). Here the CDR3 DNA reads TGTGCCACCAGCAGAATAAACGTAGATGGCTACACCTTC. Its protein product is CATSRINVDGYTF.

The CDR3 nucleotides read TGTGCCAGCAGTGAAGCGGTGACTGTCCATCAGCCCCAGCATTTT. Translating it yields CASSEAVTVHQPQHF. The genes are TRBV6-1 and TRBJ1-5, with no clear D. This CDR3 contains 15 residues. Germline CDR1 MNHNS, CDR2 SASEGT. V dropped 0 bases and J dropped 5 bases, with 11 bases sitting between them.

The V gene is TRBV30, the J gene TRBJ1-6, with D tentatively TRBD1 (5 bases). Trimming took 3 bases from V and 10 from J, leaving 19 bases between them. The length of the CDR3 is 15 residues. Germline V gene sequence: CDR1 GTSNPN, CDR2 SVGIG (reference sequence). For the CDR3, the DNA is TGTGCCTGGAGGCCTCGGGGCTCGGAAGGCTCACCCCTCCACTTT. Encoded protein: CAWRPRGSEGSPLHF.

This rearrangement joins TRBV5-6 to TRBJ1-4; D gene ambiguous. V was shortened by 4 bases and J by 0 bases, with 10 bases between the two germline ends. The CDR3 length is 15 residues. In germline, CDR1 is SGHDT, CDR2 YYEEEE. The CDR3 protein is CASSTYQSTNEKLFF. The CDR3 nucleotides are TGTGCCAGCAGCACCTATCAATCAACTAATGAAAAACTGTTTTTT.

In nucleotides, the CDR3 is TGTGCCAGCACTCCCGAGGTCCGGTCGAGCGGCTTTTACGAGCAGTACGTC. Its protein is CASTPEVRSSGFYEQYV. The chain recombines TRBV25-1 with TRBJ2-7, with D possibly matching TRBD2 (5 bases). Trimming shortened V by 7 bases and J by 4 bases, and 26 bases separated the two germline ends. This CDR3 spans 17 amino acids. Germline assignment: CDR1 MGHDK and CDR2 SYGVNS.

In DNA form, the CDR3 reads TGTGCCAGCACCCCAGGGTATACCTCTGGAAACACCATATATTTT. Translation: CASTPGYTSGNTIYF. The chain joins TRBV6-5 to TRBJ1-3; maybe TRBD1 (5 bases). Trimming pared 7 bases from V and 0 bases from J, leaving 13 bases between. The germline V gene encodes CDR1 MNHEY and CDR2 SVGAGI. There are 15 residues in the CDR3.

The chain carries TRBV9 and TRBJ1-2; 7 bases line up with TRBD1. The CDR3 consists of 14 residues. V lost 3 bases, J lost 4 bases, and 6 bases stayed unmatched. Per the germline V gene, CDR1 is SGDLS and CDR2 is YYNGEE. The CDR3 bases are TGTGCCAGCAGCGGTCGACAGGGAGGCTATGGCTACACCTTC. This translates into CASSGRQGGYGYTF.

This clone came up once. The chain joins TRBV28 to TRBJ1-5; 10 positions match TRBD1. Per the germline V gene, CDR1 is MDHEN and CDR2 is SYDVKM. J gave up 6 bases and V 3 bases, and 5 bases lay outside the gene matches. This CDR3 has 15 residues. The chain's CDR3 is CASSFRDRGLQPQHF. The CDR3 DNA reads as TGTGCCAGCAGTTTTCGAGACAGGGGGCTTCAGCCCCAGCATTTT. Full variable domain (rest looked up from reference TRBV28 and TRBJ1-5): DVKVTQSSRYLVKRTGEKVFLECVQDMDHENMFWYRQDPGLGLRLIYFSYDVKMKEKGDIPEGYSVSREKKERFSLILESASTNQTSMYLCASSFRDRGLQPQHFGDGTRLSIL.